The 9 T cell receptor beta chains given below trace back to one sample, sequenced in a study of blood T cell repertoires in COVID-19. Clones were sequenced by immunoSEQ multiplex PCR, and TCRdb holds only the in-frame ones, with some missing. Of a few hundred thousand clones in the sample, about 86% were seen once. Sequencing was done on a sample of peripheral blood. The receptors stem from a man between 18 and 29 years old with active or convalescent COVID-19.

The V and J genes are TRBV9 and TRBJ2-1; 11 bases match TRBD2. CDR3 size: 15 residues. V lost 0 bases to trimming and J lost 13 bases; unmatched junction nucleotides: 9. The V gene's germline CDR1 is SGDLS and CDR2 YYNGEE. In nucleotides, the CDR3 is TGTGCCAGCAGCGTAGCCGGGACTAGCGGTAGCCTACAGTTCTTC. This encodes CASSVAGTSGSLQFF.

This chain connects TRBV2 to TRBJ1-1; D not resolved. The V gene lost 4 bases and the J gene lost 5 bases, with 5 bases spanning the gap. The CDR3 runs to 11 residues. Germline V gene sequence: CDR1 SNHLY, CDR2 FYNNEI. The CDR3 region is CASSVSTEAFF. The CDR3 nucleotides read TGTGCCAGCAGTGTTAGTACTGAAGCTTTCTTT.

The CDR3 reads CASSSIPGTGKNTGELFF. Written as DNA, the CDR3 is TGCGCCAGCAGCTCGATACCTGGGACAGGAAAAAACACCGGGGAGCTGTTTTTT. The V call is TRBV5-1, the J call TRBJ2-2; TRBD1 matches at 8 bases. The germline gives CDR1 SGHRS, CDR2 YFSETQ. Trimming took 3 bases from V and 2 from J; bases not matched to a gene: 12. The CDR3 is 18 amino acids.

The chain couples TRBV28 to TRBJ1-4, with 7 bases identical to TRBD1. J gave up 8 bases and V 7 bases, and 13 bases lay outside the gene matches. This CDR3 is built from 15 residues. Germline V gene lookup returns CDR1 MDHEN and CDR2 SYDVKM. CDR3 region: CASTLLQGHSEKLFF. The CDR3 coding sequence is TGTGCCAGCACCTTATTACAGGGGCATTCGGAAAAACTGTTTTTT.

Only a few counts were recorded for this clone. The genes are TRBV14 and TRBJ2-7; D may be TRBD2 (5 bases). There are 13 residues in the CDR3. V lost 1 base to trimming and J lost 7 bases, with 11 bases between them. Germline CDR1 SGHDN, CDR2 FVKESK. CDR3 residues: CASSQGLWREQYF. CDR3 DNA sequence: TGTGCCAGCAGCCAAGGACTGTGGAGGGAGCAGTACTTC.

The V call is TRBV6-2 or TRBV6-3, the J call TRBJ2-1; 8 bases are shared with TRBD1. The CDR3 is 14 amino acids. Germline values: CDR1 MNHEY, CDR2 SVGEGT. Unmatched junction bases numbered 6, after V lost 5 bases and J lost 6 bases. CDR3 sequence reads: CASSHGQGPNEQFF. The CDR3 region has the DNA TGTGCCAGCAGTCACGGACAGGGCCCCAATGAGCAGTTCTTC.

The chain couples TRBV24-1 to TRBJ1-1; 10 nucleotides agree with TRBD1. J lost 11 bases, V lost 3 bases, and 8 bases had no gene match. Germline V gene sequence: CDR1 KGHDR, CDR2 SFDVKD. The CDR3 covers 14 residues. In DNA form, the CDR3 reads TGTGCCACCAGTGATCCAGGGACAGGGGATTCGGCTTTCTTT. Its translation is CATSDPGTGDSAFF.

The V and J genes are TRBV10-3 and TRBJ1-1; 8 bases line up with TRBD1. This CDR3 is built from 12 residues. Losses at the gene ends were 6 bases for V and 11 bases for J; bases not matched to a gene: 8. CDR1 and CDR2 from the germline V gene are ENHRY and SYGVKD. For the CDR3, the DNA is TGTGCCATCAGGGACAGGGAGGAATTGGCTTTCTTT. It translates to CAIRDREELAFF.

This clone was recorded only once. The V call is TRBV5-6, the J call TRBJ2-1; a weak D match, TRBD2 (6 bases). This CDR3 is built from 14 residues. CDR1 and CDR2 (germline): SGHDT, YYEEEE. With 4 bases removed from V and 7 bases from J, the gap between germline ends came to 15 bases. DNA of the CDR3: TGTGCCAGCAGCCAAACTAGCCGAGGGAATGAGCAGTTCTTC. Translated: CASSQTSRGNEQFF.